One T cell receptor beta chain is described in this entry. This sample is part of a study of blood T cell repertoires in COVID-19. V dropped 5 bases and J dropped 6 bases, with 13 bases sitting between them. Germline loops: CDR1 SGHNT, CDR2 YENEEA. The CDR3 sequence is 14 residues long. As handled by the study authors: Amplifying reference gene primers gave estimates of nucleated cell counts. Libraries were prepared by immunoSEQ multiplex PCR; TCRdb keeps only in-frame clonotypes and omits some of them. Clone size and V and J calls were adopted from that table, with D and trimming inferred from the DNA. The sample lists roughly 140,000 clones, 84% occurring once.

Sequences were obtained from peripheral blood. This chain joins TRBV11-3 and TRBJ2-2, with TRBD2 as a possible D gene (6 bases). The source of this sequence is a man aged 60 to 75 with active or convalescent COVID-19. In DNA form, the CDR3 reads TGTGCCAGCAGCCGTGGGGGACTTGCCGGGGAGCTGTTTTTT. Its translation is CASSRGGLAGELFF.